Shown below are 32 T cell receptor beta chains from a single sample sequenced in a study of shared clonotypes between healthy human individuals. Sequencing was performed with immunoSEQ multiplex PCR; in TCRdb, only in-frame clones are kept and a portion is missing. The profile shows some 2,000,000 clones, more than 90% of them singletons. Material: naive CD4+ T cells sorted from blood. Indicated subset: CD45RA+ positively selected. Source of these receptors: a man aged 18 to 35 in good health.

The V and J genes are TRBV2 and TRBJ1-5; D uncertain. Germline CDR1 reads SNHLY; CDR2 reads FYNNEI. This CDR3 spans 15 amino acids. Trimming shortened V by 5 bases and J by 0 bases, and 11 bases separated the two germline ends. CDR3 DNA sequence: TGTGCCAGCAGTCCCGACAACTATAGCAATCAGCCCCAGCATTTT. The encoded protein is CASSPDNYSNQPQHF.

V is TRBV28 and J is TRBJ2-7; TRBD1 matches 8 bases. Germline assignment: CDR1 MDHEN and CDR2 SYDVKM. The V gene end was trimmed by 3 bases and the J gene end by 6 bases; junction bases not matched to a gene: 4. The CDR3 sequence is 13 residues long. CDR3 loop: CASSLPGQGEQYF. The DNA for the CDR3 is TGTGCCAGCAGTTTGCCCGGACAGGGCGAGCAGTACTTC.

The chain recombines TRBV9 with TRBJ2-7; D possibly corresponds to TRBD1 (6 bases). Trimming took 3 bases from V and 2 from J, leaving 12 bases between them. The CDR3 spans 14 residues. Germline V gene data show CDR1 as SGDLS and CDR2 as YYNGEE. The CDR3 region is CASSARDTPYEQYF. The DNA of the CDR3 is TGTGCCAGCAGCGCTAGGGACACCCCCTACGAGCAGTACTTC. The full variable domain, in which reference TRBV9 and TRBJ2-7 provide the parts outside the CDR3, is DSGVTQTPKHLITATGQRVTLRCSPRSGDLSVYWYQQSLDQGLQFLIQYYNGEERAKGNILERFSAQQFPDLHSELNLSSLELGDSALYFCASSARDTPYEQYFGPGTRLTVT.

The rearrangement links TRBV10-3 to TRBJ2-2; D is unclear. Trimming removed 8 bases from V and 6 bases from J, with 19 bases in between. The CDR3 loop spans 15 amino acids. Germline assignment: CDR1 ENHRY and CDR2 SYGVKD. The CDR3 DNA sequence: TGTGCCATCCGACGGGTCGCAGATGGGGCCGGGGAGCTGTTTTTT. Protein sequence: CAIRRVADGAGELFF.

V is TRBV4-3 and J is TRBJ2-3; a possible D gene is TRBD2 (5 bases). There are 13 residues in the CDR3. Germline V gene lookup returns CDR1 LGHNA and CDR2 YSLEER. Trimming took off 4 bases at V and 9 bases at J, with 14 bases between the two ends. The CDR3 region is CASSPSPTGTQYF. In nucleotides, the CDR3 is TGCGCCAGCAGCCCCTCCCCCACGGGAACGCAGTATTTT.

The chain couples TRBV2 to TRBJ2-1; TRBD1 matches at 9 bases. The V and J ends lost 6 bases and 7 bases, in that order; junction bases with no gene match: 4. The CDR3 runs to 13 residues. Per the germline V gene, CDR1 is SNHLY and CDR2 is FYNNEI. In nucleotides, the CDR3 is TGTGCCAGCAGGACCGGGACAGGGAATGAGCAGTTCTTC. It codes for CASRTGTGNEQFF.

This clone has a single count. This chain connects TRBV30 to TRBJ1-2; 7 bases map to TRBD1. Germline V lookup: CDR1 GTSNPN, CDR2 SVGIG (reference sequence). The CDR3 is made up of 13 amino acids. Losses at the gene ends were 2 bases for V and 8 bases for J; bases not matched to a gene: 8. As DNA, the CDR3 is TGTGCCTGGAGTATAACAGGGGAACGGGGCTACACCTTC. Amino acid sequence: CAWSITGERGYTF.

The J gene is TRBJ2-7, the V gene TRBV19; 7 positions agree with TRBD1. This CDR3 has 15 residues. J gave up 3 bases and V 6 bases, and 11 bases lay outside the gene matches. Germline V gene sequence: CDR1 LNHDA, CDR2 SQIVND (reference sequence). The CDR3: CASREIDRDFYEQYF. The CDR3 bases are TGTGCCAGTAGGGAAATTGACAGGGATTTCTACGAGCAGTACTTC.

V and J are TRBV4-1 and TRBJ1-2, with a weak D call TRBD1 (6 bases). Trimming removed 3 bases from V and 4 bases from J, with 15 bases in between. Germline assignment: CDR1 MGHRA and CDR2 YSYEKL. CDR3 size: 15 residues. The CDR3 reads CASSQPTTGLYGYTF. The CDR3 nucleotides read TGCGCCAGCAGCCAGCCCACTACAGGGCTCTATGGCTACACCTTC.

This clone was recorded a few times. This rearrangement joins TRBV9 to TRBJ2-5, with D possibly TRBD1 on 6 matching bases. V was cut by 3 bases and J by 2 bases, with 17 bases left in between. There are 16 residues in the CDR3. CDR1 SGDLS and CDR2 YYNGEE come from the germline V gene. The CDR3 reads CASSAIGTPVQETQYF. The CDR3 nucleotides read TGTGCCAGCAGCGCTATCGGGACACCGGTACAAGAGACCCAGTACTTC.

This chain joins TRBV6-1 and TRBJ1-3, with D hard to call. Germline values: CDR1 MNHNS, CDR2 SASEGT. Between the trimmed V and J ends, which lost 1 base and 5 bases, there was a span of 6 bases. The CDR3 has 13 amino acids. The CDR3: CASSEELRNTIYF. CDR3 bases: TGTGCCAGCAGTGAAGAATTAAGAAACACCATATATTTT.

The chain carries TRBV6-1 and TRBJ1-3; 9 bases line up with TRBD1. The V gene's germline CDR1 is MNHNS and CDR2 SASEGT. V lost 3 bases to trimming and J lost 4 bases; unmatched junction nucleotides: 13. The length of the CDR3 is 18 residues. CDR3 DNA: TGTGCCAGCAGTGAGACAGGGGGATCTCACTCTGCCGGAAACACCATATATTTT. The encoded protein is CASSETGGSHSAGNTIYF.

This clone occurred once. The chain couples TRBV11-2 to TRBJ2-1; unclear D gene. Trimming cost V 5 bases and J 4 bases, with 6 bases left between them. Germline-derived CDR1 and CDR2 are SGHAT and FQNNGV. The CDR3 consists of 12 residues. The CDR3 DNA is TGTGCCAGCAGCCCCCAGTACAATGAGCAGTTCTTC. It encodes CASSPQYNEQFF.

The CDR3 coding sequence is TGTGCCATCAGTGACGGACAGAGCACAGATACGCAGTATTTT. Amino acids: CAISDGQSTDTQYF. The chain combines TRBV10-3 with TRBJ2-3, with D perhaps matching TRBD1 (6 bases). Between the trimmed V and J ends, which lost 3 bases and 0 bases, there was a span of 7 bases. Germline assignment: CDR1 ENHRY and CDR2 SYGVKD. This CDR3 is built from 14 residues.

V gene TRBV27 combines with J gene TRBJ1-5; TRBD1 matches at 8 bases. Unmatched junction bases numbered 3, after V lost 6 bases and J lost 2 bases. The germline V gene has CDR1 MNHEY and CDR2 SMNVEV (reference sequence). CDR3 length: 14 amino acids. The CDR3: CASRTGVGNQPQHF. The CDR3 region has the DNA TGTGCCAGCAGGACAGGGGTAGGCAATCAGCCCCAGCATTTT.

The CDR3 sequence is CASSTAVTGTNTEAFF. Here the CDR3 DNA reads TGCGCCAGCAGCACAGCGGTTACAGGGACGAACACTGAAGCTTTCTTT. The chain has TRBV5-1 and TRBJ1-1; TRBD1 is a possible D gene (6 bases). Trimming shortened V by 4 bases and J by 1 base, and 17 bases separated the two germline ends. Looked up from germline, CDR1 is SGHRS and CDR2 is YFSETQ. CDR3 length equals 16 residues. Supplemented by reference TRBV5-1 and TRBJ1-1, the full variable domain reads KAGVTQTPRYLIKTRGQQVTLSCSPISGHRSVSWYQQTPGQGLQFLFEYFSETQRNKGNFPGRFSGRQFSNSRSEMNVSTLELGDSALYLCASSTAVTGTNTEAFFGQGTRLTVV.

This clone appeared a single time. Other nucleotide sequences in the sample specify the same CDR3. The J gene is TRBJ1-5, the V gene TRBV11-2, with 8 bases that match TRBD1. V dropped 5 bases and J dropped 6; count of bases not matched to a gene: 6. This CDR3 has 14 residues. Germline CDR1 reads SGHAT; CDR2 reads FQNNGV. CDR3 coding DNA: TGTGCCAGCAGCCTAGGGACAGGCCCTCAGCCCCAGCATTTT. This codes for CASSLGTGPQPQHF.

This rearrangement joins TRBV7-9 to TRBJ1-5, with a tentative D call TRBD1 (6 bases). Germline lookup yields CDR1 SEHNR and CDR2 FQNEAQ (reference sequence). V was pared by 0 bases and J by 0 bases, with 9 bases between. The CDR3 runs 16 residues. The CDR3: CASSLARGASNQPQHF. CDR3 nucleotide sequence: TGTGCCAGCAGCTTAGCGAGGGGGGCTAGCAATCAGCCCCAGCATTTT.

Turning to this clone: Different DNA sequences within this sample yield the same CDR3. J is TRBJ1-2 and V is TRBV6-1, with D hard to call. V lost 3 bases to trimming and J lost 4 bases, with 6 bases between them. CDR1 is MNHNS and CDR2 is SASEGT in the germline V gene. The CDR3 totals 12 residues. The chain's CDR3 is CASSEGSYGYTF. The CDR3 DNA reads as TGTGCCAGCAGTGAGGGGAGCTATGGCTACACCTTC.

This clone was counted a single time. The chain has TRBV6-5 and TRBJ1-6, with D maybe TRBD1 (5 bases). V was pared by 1 base and J by 7 bases, with 8 bases between. The germline V gene encodes CDR1 MNHEY and CDR2 SVGAGI. The CDR3 has 14 amino acids. The DNA for the CDR3 is TGTGCCAGCAGTTACTTGACAGAAAATTCACCCCTCCACTTT. Translation: CASSYLTENSPLHF.

V usage is TRBV7-2 and J usage is TRBJ2-1, with no clear D. Germline V CDR1 and CDR2: SGHTA, FQGNSA. With 1 base removed from V and 10 bases from J, the gap between germline ends came to 5 bases. CDR3 size: 11 residues. CDR3 sequence: CASSLVPEQFF. The CDR3 DNA follows: TGTGCCAGCAGCTTAGTTCCCGAGCAGTTCTTC.

This clone appeared a few times. V is TRBV2 and J is TRBJ1-5; D not certain. Trimming took 6 bases from V and 0 from J, leaving 6 bases between them. CDR1 SNHLY and CDR2 FYNNEI come from the germline V gene. There are 13 residues in the CDR3. This CDR3 reads CASRGYSNQPQHF. CDR3 in DNA: TGTGCCAGCAGGGGCTATAGCAATCAGCCCCAGCATTTT. Full variable domain (outside the CDR3, taken from reference TRBV2 and TRBJ1-5): EPEVTQTPSHQVTQMGQEVILRCVPISNHLYFYWYRQILGQKVEFLVSFYNNEISEKSEIFDDQFSVERPDGSNFTLKIRSTKLEDSAMYFCASRGYSNQPQHFGDGTRLSIL.

Concerning this clone itself: Other DNA sequences from this sample encode an identical CDR3 as well. This rearrangement joins TRBV5-1 to TRBJ1-1; D unresolved. Trimming shortened V by 0 bases and J by 1 base, and 7 bases separated the two germline ends. The CDR3 extends over 14 amino acids. CDR1 and CDR2 (germline): SGHRS, YFSETQ. Here the CDR3 DNA reads TGCGCCAGCAGCTTGGCCGCCGGGAACACTGAAGCTTTCTTT. Amino acids: CASSLAAGNTEAFF. Full variable domain (rest looked up from reference TRBV5-1 and TRBJ1-1): KAGVTQTPRYLIKTRGQQVTLSCSPISGHRSVSWYQQTPGQGLQFLFEYFSETQRNKGNFPGRFSGRQFSNSRSEMNVSTLELGDSALYLCASSLAAGNTEAFFGQGTRLTVV.

Comment on this clone: Other DNA sequences from this sample encode an identical CDR3 as well. The V gene is TRBV30, the J gene TRBJ1-1; TRBD1 might be the D (6 bases). V lost 0 bases and J 2 bases, leaving 7 bases between the germline ends. Germline V gene data show CDR1 as GTSNPN and CDR2 as SVGIG (reference sequence). The CDR3 has 13 amino acids. As DNA, the CDR3 is TGTGCCTGGAGTGTACAGGGAAACACTGAAGCTTTCTTT. Protein sequence: CAWSVQGNTEAFF. Using reference TRBV30 and TRBJ1-1 for the parts outside the CDR3, the full variable domain is SQTIHQWPATLVQPVGSPLSLECTVEGTSNPNLYWYRQAAGRGLQLLFYSVGIGQISSEVPQNLSASRPQDRQFILSSKKLLLSDSGFYLCAWSVQGNTEAFFGQGTRLTVV.

This chain connects TRBV18 to TRBJ2-3; possible D gene TRBD1, 5 bases. Trimming stripped 3 bases from V and 2 bases from J, with 15 bases between. The germline CDR1 and CDR2 sequences are KGHSH and LQKENI. This CDR3 spans 16 amino acids. The CDR3 DNA sequence: TGTGCCAGCTCACCTCAATCTGGGGCTCACACAGATACGCAGTATTTT. Its protein is CASSPQSGAHTDTQYF.

V is TRBV10-3 and J is TRBJ2-1; tentatively, D is TRBD2 (6 bases). Germline-derived CDR1 and CDR2 are ENHRY and SYGVKD. Trimming removed 10 bases from V and 3 bases from J, with 10 bases in between. The length of the CDR3 is 12 residues. CDR3 amino acids: CATGSYYNEQFF. The CDR3 DNA reads as TGTGCCACCGGGAGTTACTACAATGAGCAGTTCTTC.

V gene TRBV11-2 combines with J gene TRBJ2-7, with 9 bases identical to TRBD1. Germline trimming cut 2 bases from V and 3 bases from J; bases unmatched to any gene: 5. This CDR3 spans 15 amino acids. Germline lookup yields CDR1 SGHAT and CDR2 FQNNGV. CDR3 region: CASSLLGQGFYEQYF. CDR3 DNA sequence: TGTGCCAGCAGCTTACTTGGACAGGGGTTCTACGAGCAGTACTTC.

The V and J genes are TRBV7-2 and TRBJ2-4; 13 bases fit TRBD2. Trimming at V came to 5 bases and at J to 6 bases, leaving 10 bases not matched to a gene. This CDR3 has 17 amino acids. CDR1 and CDR2 (germline): SGHTA, FQGNSA. The CDR3 nucleotides read TGTGCCAGCAGCATGGGACTAGCGGGATGGGGGCCAAACATTCAGTACTTC. It yields the protein CASSMGLAGWGPNIQYF. Full variable domain (rest looked up from reference TRBV7-2 and TRBJ2-4): GAGVSQSPSNKVTEKGKDVELRCDPISGHTALYWYRQSLGQGLEFLIYFQGNSAPDKSGLPSDRFSAERTGGSVSTLTIQRTQQEDSAVYLCASSMGLAGWGPNIQYFGAGTRLSVL.

This chain links TRBV7-2 with TRBJ2-7; D may be TRBD2 (6 bases). Germline values: CDR1 SGHTA, CDR2 FQGNSA. Trimming shortened V by 1 base and J by 6 bases, and 13 bases separated the two germline ends. This CDR3 region has 14 residues. CDR3 DNA: TGTGCCAGCAGCTTAGAGGCGGGATTATCCGAGCAGTACTTC. Translated: CASSLEAGLSEQYF. Full variable domain (outside the CDR3, taken from reference TRBV7-2 and TRBJ2-7): GAGVSQSPSNKVTEKGKDVELRCDPISGHTALYWYRQSLGQGLEFLIYFQGNSAPDKSGLPSDRFSAERTGGSVSTLTIQRTQQEDSAVYLCASSLEAGLSEQYFGPGTRLTVT.

The chain links TRBV10-3 to TRBJ1-2; D is possibly TRBD1 (6 bases). This CDR3 spans 13 amino acids. Germline V lookup: CDR1 ENHRY, CDR2 SYGVKD. V shed 5 bases and J shed 8 bases, with 15 bases lying between them. CDR3 in amino acids: CAISSDSLVGYTF. CDR3 sequence (DNA): TGTGCCATCAGTTCGGACAGCTTGGTAGGCTACACCTTC.

The table lists this clone with a count of one. The rearrangement links TRBV7-9 to TRBJ2-2; possibly TRBD1 for D (6 bases). V was cut by 4 bases and J by 6 bases, with 24 bases left in between. This CDR3 is 18 amino acids long. Germline loops: CDR1 SEHNR, CDR2 FQNEAQ (reference sequence). CDR3 in amino acids: CASSSLKVHRANAGELFF. CDR3 in DNA: TGTGCCAGCAGCTCCTTAAAAGTCCACAGGGCTAATGCCGGGGAGCTGTTTTTT.

The CDR3 DNA is TGTGCCAGCAGCCCTTCGTTGCTAGCGGGAGGGCAAGAGACCCAGTACTTC. Translation: CASSPSLLAGGQETQYF. This chain joins TRBV11-2 and TRBJ2-5; 12 bases map to TRBD2. CDR1 and CDR2 (germline): SGHAT, FQNNGV. V lost 5 bases, J lost 2 bases, and 9 bases stayed unmatched. The CDR3 is 17 amino acids.